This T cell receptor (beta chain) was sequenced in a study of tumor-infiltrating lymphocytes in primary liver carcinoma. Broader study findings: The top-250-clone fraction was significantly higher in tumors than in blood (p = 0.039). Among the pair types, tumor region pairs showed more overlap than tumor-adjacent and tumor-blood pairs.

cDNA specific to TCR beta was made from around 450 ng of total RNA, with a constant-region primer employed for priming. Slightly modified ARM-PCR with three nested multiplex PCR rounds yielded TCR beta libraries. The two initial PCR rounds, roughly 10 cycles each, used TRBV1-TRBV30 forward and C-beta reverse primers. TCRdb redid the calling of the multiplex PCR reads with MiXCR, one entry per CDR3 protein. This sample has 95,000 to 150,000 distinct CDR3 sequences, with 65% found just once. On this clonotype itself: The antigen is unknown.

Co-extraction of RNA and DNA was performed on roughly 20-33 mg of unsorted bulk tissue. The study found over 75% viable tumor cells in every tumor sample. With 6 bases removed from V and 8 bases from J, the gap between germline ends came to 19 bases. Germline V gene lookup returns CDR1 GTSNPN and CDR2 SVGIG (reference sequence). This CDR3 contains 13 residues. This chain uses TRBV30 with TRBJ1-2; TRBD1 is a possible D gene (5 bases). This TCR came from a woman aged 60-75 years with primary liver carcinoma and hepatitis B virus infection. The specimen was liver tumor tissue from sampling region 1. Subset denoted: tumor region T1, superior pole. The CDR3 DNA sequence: TGTGCCTGCCGGGTCCTGGGGGGTGGAGGCTACACCTTC. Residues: CACRVLGGGGYTF.